The clone carrying this T cell receptor (beta chain) came up once. The sample comes from a study of shared clonotypes between healthy human individuals. Terminally differentiated effector memory CD45RA+ cells were excluded by CCR7 positive selection of CD45RO-negative cells. This CDR3 spans 21 amino acids. V dropped 2 bases and J dropped 0 bases, with 26 bases sitting between them. Germline lookup yields CDR1 MNHEY and CDR2 SMNVEV (reference sequence). Assay used: immunoSEQ multiplex PCR; TCRdb lists only in-frame clones, some missing. The repertoire has 1.5 million to 2.5 million clones, 85% to 95% of them found once; the top ten carry 0.9% to 1.5%.

The sequence was obtained from a man younger than 35 in good health. The chain combines TRBV27 with TRBJ1-3; tentatively, D is TRBD1 (5 bases). The sequenced sample consisted of naive CD8+ T cells sorted from blood. The DNA for the CDR3 is TGTGCCAGCAGTTTAGGAGAGGTGGGTGGGGCCCAGACGGACTCTGGAAACACCATATATTTT. Residues: CASSLGEVGGAQTDSGNTIYF.